The entry below describes one T cell receptor beta chain. Its antigen is still unknown. Qualities for individual bases were not recorded, and no much larger clone is one base off. From the cysteine through the phenylalanine, the CDR3 covers 13 amino acids. Just CDR3 DNA is preserved here, 39 bases in frame from base 1. The V and J ends are trimmed by 3 bases and 3 bases, leaving 6 bases between them. The germline V gene encodes CDR1 MNHEY and CDR2 SMNVEV (reference sequence). The receptor library was made with the immunoSEQ multiplex PCR assay. As stored in TCRdb, this immuneACCESS dataset retains in-frame rearrangements with V and J assigned. A fraction of the clones does not appear; measured against another copy, unresolved V genes explain less than half of the discrepancy, and the remainder lacks a known reason. The sample table contains about 44,000 clones; only one count was recorded for roughly four fifths of them. Under 3% of the sample is taken by the ten largest.

The study tested focal radiation therapy combined with CTLA-4 blockade (ipilimumab) in patients with chemo-refractory metastatic non-small-cell lung cancer. This sample stems from a study of radiotherapy plus CTLA-4 blockade in lung cancer (dated 2018 in TCRdb). About the study as a whole: Objective responses were observed in 15% to 20% of enrolled patients, and disease control was achieved in approximately 30%.

General conclusions and limits of the study: Increased serum interferon-beta after radiation, together with early dynamic changes in blood T cell clones, were reported to be the strongest predictors of response. TCR clones derived from tumors expanded in peripheral blood after treatment with radiotherapy and ipilimumab.

This TCR was recovered from a human donor with non-small cell lung cancer whose response to radiotherapy plus ipilimumab could not be evaluated. The rearranged chain carries TRBV27 and TRBJ1-5, with the D segment identity uncertain. This material consisted of peripheral blood, taken from a patient treated with radiotherapy plus ipilimumab. The nucleotide sequence is TGTGCCAGCAGTTTTTTAATCAATCAGCCCCAGCATTTT. The translation is CASSFLINQPQHF.